The clone carrying this TCR beta chain was counted between two and nine times. The antigen remains undetermined. The record originates from a study of identical twins. General study results and limits: Alpha sequences that were out-of-frame and twin-shared showed an excess of low generation probability.

The authors used template switching to add a universal primer site and gave cDNA unique molecular identifiers. TCRdb called the 5' RACE reads again in MiXCR, with one record for every CDR3 protein. The sample yields 400,000 to 550,000 distinct CDR3 sequences, around 20% seen once. In germline, CDR1 is DFQATT, CDR2 SNEGSKA (reference sequence). This CDR3 has 16 residues. Trimming shortened V by 2 bases and J by 0 bases, and 11 bases separated the two germline ends. Separately, the same data were catalogued under a study of T cells expressing NK-cell markers. That study reports: Sorted CD3+CD56+NKG2C+, CD3+CD56+NKG2C- and CD3+CD56-NKG2C+ T-cell subsets were beta-chain profiled. Sorting in several experiments was restricted by an anti-gamma-delta TCR antibody to alpha-beta TCR T cells.

This sequence originates from a woman aged 18 to 35 in good health. Sample: CD4+ T cells sorted from blood. The chain links TRBV20-1 to TRBJ1-6, with D unclear. This CDR3 reads CSARSRASSYNSPLHF. The CDR3 bases are TGCAGTGCTAGATCTCGAGCGAGCTCCTATAATTCACCCCTCCACTTT.